This T cell receptor beta chain was sequenced in a study of CD8+ T cells in alopecia areata. Turning to the study itself: Treated patients were dosed with oral tofacitinib, taking 5 to 10 mg twice daily. Study results and limitations: Sharing of TCRs across patients appeared less clear than in mice, possibly for HLA-related reasons.

Concerning this clone itself: No antigen is known for it.

Sequencing templates came from extracted RNA that was reverse transcribed into cDNA. TCRdb's copy holds only in-frame clones and misses some; the assay was immunoSEQ multiplex PCR. The sample holds 180,000 or so clones, around 64% seen once. This clonotype originated in a human donor with alopecia areata. Sequenced here: CD8+ T cells sorted from blood, sampled at week 0.

The CDR3 region is CASSEDREYTEAFF. CDR3 in DNA: TGTGCCAGCAGTGAAGACCGAGAGTACACTGAAGCTTTCTTT. V gene TRBV2 combines with J gene TRBJ1-1; D not resolved. The CDR3 is 14 residues long. CDR1 and CDR2 from the germline V gene are SNHLY and FYNNEI. V was pared by 1 base and J by 3 bases, with 9 bases between.